The sequence of this T cell receptor beta chain was determined in a study of T cell responses to AZD1222 COVID-19 vaccine. Study-wide results and caveats: The repertoires were collected only after the peak T cell response. Baseline testing showed seropositivity in only six AZD1222 recipients.

The germline V gene encodes CDR1 SGHVS and CDR2 FNYEAQ. The CDR3 has 14 residues. V was clipped by 0 bases and J by 12 bases, with 15 bases between them. In the case of this clone: Its antigen is unidentified.

Sequencing was performed with immunoSEQ multiplex PCR; in TCRdb, only in-frame clones are kept and a portion is missing. This table holds approximately 140,000 clones, around 90% found once. The sequencing here drew on peripheral blood, taken on day 0 of AZD1222 vaccination. This receptor was identified in an adult in good health. The chain recombines TRBV7-6 with TRBJ2-1; no clear D. CDR3 bases: TGTGCCAGCAGCTTAGCGGAAGAGGTTAGTGGGCAGTTCTTC. Translated: CASSLAEEVSGQFF.